The next 6 T cell receptor beta chains were all read from a single sample in a study of T cell responses to AZD1222 COVID-19 vaccine. Clones were sequenced by immunoSEQ multiplex PCR, and TCRdb holds only the in-frame ones, with some missing. The sample carries more than 95,000 clones, about 89% recorded once. Source: peripheral blood, taken on day 0 of MenACWY control vaccination. These receptors came from an adult in good health.

The V and J genes are TRBV6-5 and TRBJ1-1, with D perhaps matching TRBD1 (5 bases). Trimming left V 2 bases short and J 5 bases short, with 15 bases between. Germline V gene lookup returns CDR1 MNHEY and CDR2 SVGAGI. The CDR3 length is 15 residues. This CDR3 is CASSYTNKGHTEAFF. CDR3 in DNA: TGTGCCAGCAGTTACACCAACAAGGGGCATACTGAAGCTTTCTTT.

The V call is TRBV5-4, the J call TRBJ2-1, with a tentative D call TRBD1 (5 bases). CDR3 length equals 15 residues. Trimming took off 0 bases at V and 1 base at J, with 8 bases between the two ends. The germline V gene has CDR1 SGHNT and CDR2 YYREEE (reference sequence). The chain's CDR3 is CASSLGQGSYNEQFF. CDR3 in DNA: TGTGCCAGCAGCTTGGGGCAGGGATCCTACAATGAGCAGTTCTTC.

J is TRBJ2-7 and V is TRBV29-1; 7 positions match TRBD1. This CDR3 spans 13 amino acids. Per germline, CDR1 SQVTM and CDR2 ANQGSEA. The J segment lost 5 bases and the V segment lost 8 bases, leaving 12 bases of the junction unmatched. The CDR3 protein is CSFSRQGKDEQYF. The CDR3 DNA reads as TGCAGCTTTTCACGACAGGGAAAGGACGAGCAGTACTTC.

This chain links TRBV30 with TRBJ1-1, with 7 bases matching TRBD1. Germline assignment: CDR1 GTSNPN and CDR2 SVGIG (reference sequence). V shed 0 bases and J 1 base; nucleotides not matched to a gene: 2. This CDR3 has 14 residues. CDR3 sequence reads: CAWSVAGGNTEAFF. In DNA form, the CDR3 reads TGTGCCTGGAGTGTTGCAGGGGGGAACACTGAAGCTTTCTTT.

About this clone: The sample carries other DNA sequences with the same CDR3. CDR3 nucleotides: TGTGCCAGCAGTTTAGGGACCTACGAGCAGTACTTC. This encodes CASSLGTYEQYF. The chain links TRBV12-3 or TRBV12-4 to TRBJ2-7, with D unresolved. Trimming removed 1 base from V and 2 bases from J, with 3 bases in between. The CDR3 runs 12 residues.

The chain recombines TRBV10-3 with TRBJ2-1; D unresolved. Germline CDR1 ENHRY, CDR2 SYGVKD. The CDR3 is 14 residues long. With 3 bases removed from V and 8 bases from J, the gap between germline ends came to 14 bases. The CDR3 here is CAISDALFAHEQFF. The CDR3 nucleotides are TGTGCCATCAGTGATGCACTCTTCGCGCATGAGCAGTTCTTC.